Below, 32 T cell receptor beta chains from the same sample are listed, as sequenced in a study of T cell clonality in common variable immunodeficiency. Assay used: immunoSEQ multiplex PCR; TCRdb lists only in-frame clones, some missing. This table holds 40,000 to 45,000 clones with no singletons; the top ten claim under 11%. The specimen sequenced was peripheral blood mononuclear cells. The receptor source for this set is a person aged 18 to 70 in good health.

This clone was detected many times. Read coverage stops 3 residues before the CDR3 terminus; the germline J gene supplies the remainder. The chain uses TRBV6-2 or TRBV6-3 and TRBJ1-1; 7 bases line up with TRBD1. The CDR3 totals 15 residues. V lost 6 bases and J lost 0; bases outside the gene matches: 7. Germline V lookup: CDR1 MNHEY, CDR2 SVGEGT. The CDR3 bases that were read are TGTGCCAGCAGACCCCAACAGGGGATGAACACTGAA. It encodes CASRPQQGMNTE. The full CDR3 protein is CASRPQQGMNTEAFF.

This clone has at least ten counts. Coverage ceases 3 residues before the CDR3 finishes, and the germline J gene fills in the end. The chain carries TRBV5-1 and TRBJ2-7; 7 bases line up with TRBD1. Germline assignment: CDR1 SGHRS and CDR2 YFSETQ. The V and J ends lost 0 bases and 2 bases, in that order; junction bases with no gene match: 2. This CDR3 has 14 amino acids. The DNA read from the CDR3 is TGCGCCAGCAGCTTGGGGGGACAGCCCTACGAG. Translated: CASSLGGQPYE. The CDR3 in its entirety is CASSLGGQPYEQYF.

Remarks on this clone: The read gets to within 3 residues of the CDR3 end, and the germline J gene fills in the rest. The rearrangement joins TRBV29-1 to TRBJ2-5, with TRBD1 matching over 9 bases. Germline V lookup: CDR1 SQVTM, CDR2 ANQGSEA. This CDR3 has 16 residues. V shed 5 bases and J 5 bases; nucleotides not matched to a gene: 15. CDR3 DNA (partial): TGCAGCGTTTCGTCCCAGGGACAGGGAACTCGGGAGACC. It yields the protein CSVSSQGQGTRET. The whole CDR3 sequence is CSVSSQGQGTRETQYF.

The sample holds many counts of this clone. The read ends 3 residues shy of where the CDR3 ends; the end is completed using the germline J gene. V and J are TRBV5-1 and TRBJ2-5, with 8 bases that match TRBD2. The germline V gene encodes CDR1 SGHRS and CDR2 YFSETQ. Trimming removed 2 bases from V and 2 bases from J; junction bases left unmatched: 2. The CDR3 is made up of 14 amino acids. The CDR3: CASSFIAGQETQYF. The CDR3 DNA, read in part, is TGCGCCAGCAGCTTCATAGCGGGGCAAGAGACC.

This clone has at least ten counts. The sequenced fragment ends 3 residues before the CDR3 boundary, so the rest is inferred from the germline J gene. V is TRBV7-2 and J is TRBJ1-1; 7 nucleotides align to TRBD1. The CDR3 consists of 13 residues. Germline V gene data show CDR1 as SGHTA and CDR2 as FQGNSA. Partial CDR3 DNA: TGTGCCAGCAGCCCGAGGGGGCTAGGGGAA. It yields the protein CASSPRGLGE. The whole CDR3 protein is CASSPRGLGEAFF.

This clone was counted ten times or more. The read terminates 3 residues ahead of where the CDR3 ends, so the germline J gene completes it. The chain is built from TRBV12-3 or TRBV12-4 and TRBJ1-5; D uncertain. CDR3 length: 12 amino acids. Trimming removed 3 bases from V and 9 bases from J, with 9 bases in between. CDR3 protein: CASSFSKGPQHF. CDR3 DNA (partial): TGTGCCAGCAGTTTCTCCAAGGGGCCC.

This clone was observed many times. The missing CDR3 end, 3 residues past where the read stops, is filled in from the germline J gene. The chain has TRBV9 and TRBJ2-7; 7 bases are a match to TRBD2. Germline CDR1 SGDLS, CDR2 YYNGEE. The CDR3 loop spans 14 amino acids. J lost 5 bases, V lost 5 bases, and 10 bases had no gene match. The sequenced CDR3 bases are TGTGCCAGCAGTGAGAGAGCGGGGTTCAACGAG. Amino acids: CASSERAGFNE. The whole CDR3 region reads CASSERAGFNEQYF. Together with reference TRBV9 and TRBJ2-7, the CDR3 gives the full variable domain: DSGVTQTPKHLITATGQRVTLRCSPRSGDLSVYWYQQSLDQGLQFLIQYYNGEERAKGNILERFSAQQFPDLHSELNLSSLELGDSALYFCASSERAGFNEQYFGPGTRLTVT.

This clone has ten or more counts. The CDR3 loop reads CASSPDRVMNTEAFF. Incomplete CDR3 DNA: TGTGCCAGCTCACCAGACAGGGTAATGAACACTGAA. The chain links TRBV18 to TRBJ1-1; TRBD1 matches at 7 bases. The read stops 3 residues short of the end of the CDR3; the missing end is completed from the germline J gene. The CDR3 loop spans 15 amino acids. V was clipped by 2 bases and J by 0 bases; unmatched bases: 3. CDR1 KGHSH and CDR2 LQKENI come from the germline V gene. Filled out from reference TRBV18 and TRBJ1-1, the complete variable domain reads NAGVMQNPRHLVRRRGQEARLRCSPMKGHSHVYWYRQLPEEGLKFMVYLQKENIIDESGMPKERFSAEFPKEGPSILRIQQVVRGDSAAYFCASSPDRVMNTEAFFGQGTRLTVV.

A remark on this clone: The read gets to within 3 residues of the CDR3 end, and the germline J gene fills in the rest. The chain joins TRBV19 to TRBJ1-1; 8 bases line up with TRBD1. The germline V gene encodes CDR1 LNHDA and CDR2 SQIVND (reference sequence). The CDR3 loop spans 14 amino acids. The CDR3 bases that were read are TGTGCCAGTAGTAGCACAGGGGGGTCAGGGAAA. Its protein is CASSSTGGSGK. The entire CDR3 is CASSSTGGSGKAFF.

This clone came up many times. The CDR3 goes on 3 residues after the read ends, and that part is filled in from the germline J gene. The chain employs TRBV7-2 and TRBJ2-7; D gene ambiguous. The CDR3 has 11 amino acids. V lost 5 bases to trimming and J lost 4 bases, with 6 bases between them. Germline assignment: CDR1 SGHTA and CDR2 FQGNSA. This chain's CDR3 is CASSLYYEQYF. Partial CDR3 DNA: TGTGCCAGCAGCCTGTATTACGAG.

This clone showed up many times. Sequencing ends 3 residues short of the CDR3 end; the germline J gene provides the rest. This rearrangement joins TRBV20-1 to TRBJ1-1; maybe TRBD1 (5 bases). Trimming cost V 0 bases and J 4 bases, with 12 bases left between them. In germline, CDR1 is DFQATT, CDR2 SNEGSKA (reference sequence). The length of the CDR3 is 14 residues. CDR3 DNA (partial): TGCAGTGCTAGAGACCTACGAAGGGGCACTGAA. Amino acids: CSARDLRRGTE. The whole CDR3 sequence is CSARDLRRGTEAFF.

This clone was seen ten or more times. The read ends 3 residues before the CDR3 terminus; that terminus is restored from the germline J gene. V is TRBV30 and J is TRBJ2-4, with 13 bases that match TRBD2. The CDR3 runs 17 residues. V was pared by 2 bases and J by 0 bases, with 4 bases of the junction left unmatched. The germline gives CDR1 GTSNPN, CDR2 SVGIG (reference sequence). This CDR3 is CAWSFTSGREAKNIQYF. The CDR3 bases that were read are TGTGCCTGGAGTTTTACTAGCGGGAGGGAAGCCAAAAACATT.

This clone has ten or more counts. The CDR3 end is not reached by the read, which stops 3 residues before it; the germline J gene fills it in. J is TRBJ1-1 and V is TRBV7-2; perhaps TRBD1 as D (6 bases). The CDR3 spans 13 residues. Germline V gene data show CDR1 as SGHTA and CDR2 as FQGNSA. Trimming removed 2 bases from V and 4 bases from J, with 8 bases in between. This chain's CDR3 is CASSLHRATEAFF. The CDR3 DNA, read in part, is TGTGCCAGCAGCTTACACAGGGCCACTGAA.

This clone was seen at least ten times. The read gets to within 3 residues of the CDR3 end, and the germline J gene fills in the rest. V is TRBV10-1 and J is TRBJ2-2, with TRBD1 identical over 8 bases. Looked up from germline, CDR1 is WNHNN and CDR2 is SYGVQD (reference sequence). J was trimmed by 5 bases and V by 10 bases; bases with no gene match: 9. CDR3 length: 14 residues. The DNA read from the CDR3 is TGCGCCACCTCGACAGGGGCAGGGACCGGGGAG. It translates to CATSTGAGTGE. The CDR3 reads in full as CATSTGAGTGELFF.

This clone has a count of ten or more. The CDR3 end lies 3 residues beyond the end of the read and is filled in from the germline J gene. V gene TRBV19 combines with J gene TRBJ1-1; 9 bases fit TRBD1. CDR1 and CDR2 from the germline V gene are LNHDA and SQIVND (reference sequence). There are 14 residues in the CDR3. The CDR3 spells CASSITGQGMEAFF. The sequenced CDR3 bases are TGTGCCAGTAGTATAACCGGACAGGGGATGGAA.

This clone was detected many times. The read ends 3 residues before the CDR3 terminus; that terminus is restored from the germline J gene. The chain uses TRBV5-6 and TRBJ1-5; TRBD1 agrees at 9 bases. Trimming removed 4 bases from V and 7 bases from J; junction bases left unmatched: 9. This CDR3 comprises 15 residues. The V gene's germline CDR1 is SGHDT and CDR2 YYEEEE. Incomplete CDR3 DNA: TGTGCCAGCAGCGACCGGAACAGGGGGCAACAGCCC. Encoded protein: CASSDRNRGQQP. The full-length CDR3 reads as CASSDRNRGQQPQHF.

This clone was observed many times. The read ends 3 residues early relative to the CDR3; the germline J gene fills the gap. The chain couples TRBV5-1 to TRBJ2-3; tentatively, D is TRBD1 (5 bases). Per the germline V gene, CDR1 is SGHRS and CDR2 is YFSETQ. The V end was cut by 2 bases, the J end by 2 bases, with 9 bases between. This CDR3 has 14 residues. This CDR3 reads CASSLGQDTDTQYF. CDR3 DNA (partial): TGCGCCAGCAGCTTAGGACAAGACACAGATACG.

This clone was found many times. Read data end 3 residues before the CDR3 end; the end is taken from the germline J gene. The chain recombines TRBV29-1 with TRBJ1-2; D possibly corresponds to TRBD1 (5 bases). The CDR3 has 12 residues. Germline CDR1 and CDR2: SQVTM and ANQGSEA. With 4 bases removed from V and 4 bases from J, the gap between germline ends came to 10 bases. Incomplete CDR3 DNA: TGCAGCGTTGTCAGGGTGGGCTATGGC. Encoded protein: CSVVRVGYG. The full CDR3 is CSVVRVGYGYTF.

This clone was observed at least ten times. The read terminates 3 residues before the CDR3 end, so the remaining end is supplied by the germline J gene. This sequence joins TRBV20-1 and TRBJ1-6; TRBD1 might be the D (6 bases). CDR3 size: 19 residues. Germline loops: CDR1 DFQATT, CDR2 SNEGSKA (reference sequence). The V gene lost 0 bases and the J gene lost 4 bases, with 22 bases spanning the gap. The CDR3 bases that were read are TGCAGTGCTAGAGAAAGGACGGGTGGGGGCCGAACTTATAATTCACCC. Translating gives CSARERTGGGRTYNSP. In full, the CDR3 reads CSARERTGGGRTYNSPLHF.

This clone appeared many times. With the read ending 3 residues before the CDR3 end, the germline J gene is used to fill in that end. V usage is TRBV5-1 and J usage is TRBJ2-4, with D possibly matching TRBD1 (5 bases). The germline V gene has CDR1 SGHRS and CDR2 YFSETQ. The CDR3 is 14 residues long. V shed 1 base and J shed 6 bases, with 11 bases lying between them. The CDR3 spells CASSLFDSRNIQYF. The DNA read from the CDR3 is TGCGCCAGCAGCTTGTTCGACAGTAGAAACATT.

This clone was seen ten or more times. The CDR3 end is not reached by the read, which stops 3 residues before it; the germline J gene fills it in. The chain links TRBV2 to TRBJ2-7; tentatively, D is TRBD1 (6 bases). Per germline, CDR1 SNHLY and CDR2 FYNNEI. V lost 3 bases, J lost 5 bases, and 14 bases lay in between. CDR3 size: 14 residues. Incomplete CDR3 DNA: TGTGCCAGCAGTGAGGTACAGGGAAGCCACGAG. This sequence encodes CASSEVQGSHE. The full CDR3 sequence reads CASSEVQGSHEQYF. Using reference TRBV2 and TRBJ2-7 for the parts outside the CDR3, the full variable domain is EPEVTQTPSHQVTQMGQEVILRCVPISNHLYFYWYRQILGQKVEFLVSFYNNEISEKSEIFDDQFSVERPDGSNFTLKIRSTKLEDSAMYFCASSEVQGSHEQYFGPGTRLTVT.

This clone was seen ten or more times. The CDR3 is cut off 3 residues early in the read; its end comes from the germline J gene. The V and J genes are TRBV5-1 and TRBJ2-7; D uncertain. V lost 1 base and J 5 bases, leaving 7 bases between the germline ends. Germline values: CDR1 SGHRS, CDR2 YFSETQ. The CDR3 spans 12 residues. This CDR3 is CASSLNRDEQYF. The sequenced CDR3 bases are TGCGCCAGCAGCTTGAACAGAGACGAG.

This clone was counted at least ten times. The chain's CDR3 is CASTPIGLAGETQYF. The DNA read from the CDR3 is TGTGCCAGCACCCCGATTGGGCTAGCGGGAGAGACC. This chain joins TRBV2 and TRBJ2-5; 8 bases fit TRBD2. With the read ending 3 residues before the CDR3 end, the germline J gene is used to fill in that end. CDR1 SNHLY and CDR2 FYNNEI come from the germline V gene. The CDR3 is 15 amino acids. With V trimmed by 7 bases and J by 4 bases, 11 bases remained unmatched. The whole variable domain, filled in from reference TRBV2 and TRBJ2-5, reads EPEVTQTPSHQVTQMGQEVILRCVPISNHLYFYWYRQILGQKVEFLVSFYNNEISEKSEIFDDQFSVERPDGSNFTLKIRSTKLEDSAMYFCASTPIGLAGETQYFGPGTRLLVL.

This clone was seen ten or more times. The CDR3 extends 3 residues past the end of the read, so its final part is completed from the germline J gene. The genes are TRBV6-1 and TRBJ2-7, with a weak D call TRBD2 (6 bases). The length of the CDR3 is 16 residues. The germline V and J ends were trimmed by 1 base and 2 bases, with 15 bases remaining between them. In germline, CDR1 is MNHNS, CDR2 SASEGT. CDR3 bases read: TGTGCCAGCAGTGAAGGGCCGGGGGATGAAGCCTACGAG. As protein: CASSEGPGDEAYE. The full CDR3 protein is CASSEGPGDEAYEQYF.

This clone was detected many times. The read falls 3 residues short of the CDR3 end, and the missing part is taken from the germline J gene. The chain links TRBV12-3 or TRBV12-4 to TRBJ1-1; D remains ambiguous. CDR3 length equals 13 residues. The sequenced CDR3 bases are TGTGCCAGCAGTCCTCAGCGCCGCCTTGGA. It codes for CASSPQRRLG. The CDR3 reads in full as CASSPQRRLGAFF.

With respect to this clone: The read gets to within 3 residues of the CDR3 end, and the germline J gene fills in the rest. The chain is built from TRBV10-2 and TRBJ2-3; 11 bases map to TRBD2. The germline V gene has CDR1 WSHSY and CDR2 SAAADI. The CDR3 extends over 16 amino acids. V was pared by 0 bases and J by 8 bases, with 7 bases of the junction left unmatched. CDR3 DNA, as far as it was read: TGCGCCAGCAGTGAGTCGGGTAGCGGGGGGGCCGGTACG. Amino acid sequence: CASSESGSGGAGT. The entire CDR3 is CASSESGSGGAGTQYF.

Many counts were recorded for this clone. CDR3 sequence: CASSQRGSSYNSPLHF. The covered CDR3 bases are TGCGCCAGCAGCCAACGGGGTAGCTCCTATAATTCACCC. The chain links TRBV5-1 to TRBJ1-6; no firm D call. The CDR3 end lies 3 residues beyond the end of the read and is filled in from the germline J gene. Germline-derived CDR1 and CDR2 are SGHRS and YFSETQ. V shed 4 bases and J shed 0 bases, with 11 bases lying between them. The CDR3 has 16 residues. The whole variable domain, filled in from reference TRBV5-1 and TRBJ1-6, reads KAGVTQTPRYLIKTRGQQVTLSCSPISGHRSVSWYQQTPGQGLQFLFEYFSETQRNKGNFPGRFSGRQFSNSRSEMNVSTLELGDSALYLCASSQRGSSYNSPLHFGNGTRLTVT.

Many counts were recorded for this clone. The read falls 3 residues short of the CDR3 end, and the missing part is taken from the germline J gene. J is TRBJ2-2 and V is TRBV11-3; 12 bases match TRBD1. With V trimmed by 5 bases and J by 5 bases, 3 bases remained unmatched. This CDR3 is 15 amino acids long. Per germline, CDR1 SGHNT and CDR2 YENEEA. The covered CDR3 bases are TGTGCCAGCAGCCCGGGACAGGGGGCGACCGGGGAG. Amino acid sequence: CASSPGQGATGE. The entire CDR3 sequence reads CASSPGQGATGELFF.

This clone showed up many times. The CDR3 is cut off 3 residues early in the read; its end comes from the germline J gene. V usage is TRBV20-1 and J usage is TRBJ2-7, with a possible D match to TRBD2 (6 bases). Trimming took 1 base from V and 3 from J, leaving 10 bases between them. Germline V gene lookup returns CDR1 DFQATT and CDR2 SNEGSKA (reference sequence). This CDR3 is 13 amino acids long. The CDR3 loop is CSARGDSFYEQYF. The part of the CDR3 DNA that was read is TGCAGTGCTAGAGGGGACTCGTTCTACGAG.

This clone turned up a few times. The CDR3 goes on 3 residues after the read ends, and that part is filled in from the germline J gene. The V and J genes are TRBV7-2 and TRBJ1-2; 8 bases fit TRBD1. In germline, CDR1 is SGHTA, CDR2 FQGNSA. CDR3 length: 14 amino acids. The CDR3 region is CASRRDRRYYDYTF. Incomplete CDR3 DNA: TGTGCCAGCAGGAGGGACAGGCGTTACTACGAC.

In its sample, this clone was seen many times. The CDR3 is cut off 3 residues early in the read; its end comes from the germline J gene. This chain connects TRBV19 to TRBJ2-2; 7 bases are a match to TRBD1. The CDR3 sequence is 16 residues long. V lost 1 base to trimming and J lost 3 bases; unmatched junction nucleotides: 5. From germline, CDR1 is LNHDA and CDR2 SQIVND (reference sequence). CDR3 DNA, as far as it was read: TGTGCCAGTAGTATAGCCCGGGACAGCTACACCGGGGAG. Translating it yields CASSIARDSYTGE. In full, the CDR3 reads CASSIARDSYTGELFF.

This clone was counted many times. Sequencing ends 3 residues short of the CDR3 end; the germline J gene provides the rest. V usage is TRBV7-6 and J usage is TRBJ1-1, with a tentative D call TRBD1 (6 bases). CDR1 is SGHVS, CDR2 FNYEAQ, per germline. V was cut by 4 bases and J by 3 bases, with 18 bases left in between. CDR3 length: 16 residues. The CDR3 sequence: CASSSAGGPWDTEAFF. The CDR3 bases that were read are TGTGCCAGCAGCTCCGCGGGGGGGCCATGGGACACTGAA.